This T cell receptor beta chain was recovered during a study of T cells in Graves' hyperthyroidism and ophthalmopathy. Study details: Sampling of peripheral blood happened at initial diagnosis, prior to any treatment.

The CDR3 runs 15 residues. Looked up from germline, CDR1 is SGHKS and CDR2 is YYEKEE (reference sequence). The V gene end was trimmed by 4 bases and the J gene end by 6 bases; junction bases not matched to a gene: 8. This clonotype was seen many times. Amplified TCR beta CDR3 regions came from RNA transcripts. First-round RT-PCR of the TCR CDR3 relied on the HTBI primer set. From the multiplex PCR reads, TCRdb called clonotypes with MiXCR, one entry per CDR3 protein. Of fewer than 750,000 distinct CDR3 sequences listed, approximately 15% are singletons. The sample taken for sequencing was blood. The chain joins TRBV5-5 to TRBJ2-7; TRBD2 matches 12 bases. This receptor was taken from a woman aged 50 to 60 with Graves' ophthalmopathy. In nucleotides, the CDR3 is TGTGCCAGCAGCACCCGACTAGCGGGAGTATTCGAGCAGTACTTC. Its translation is CASSTRLAGVFEQYF.